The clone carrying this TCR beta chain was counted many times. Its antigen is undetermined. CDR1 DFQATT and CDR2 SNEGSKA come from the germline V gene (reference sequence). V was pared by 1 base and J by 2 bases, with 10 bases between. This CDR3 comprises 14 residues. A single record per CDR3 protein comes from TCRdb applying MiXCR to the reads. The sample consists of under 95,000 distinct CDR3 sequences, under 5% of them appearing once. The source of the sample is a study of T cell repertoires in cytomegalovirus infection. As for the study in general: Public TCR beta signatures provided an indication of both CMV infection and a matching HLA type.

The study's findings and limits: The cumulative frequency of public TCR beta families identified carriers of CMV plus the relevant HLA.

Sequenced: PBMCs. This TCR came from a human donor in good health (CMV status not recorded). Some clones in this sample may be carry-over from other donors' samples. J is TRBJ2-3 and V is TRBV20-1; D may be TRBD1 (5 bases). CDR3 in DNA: TGCAGTGCTAGAGGGGGCCCAACCACAGATACGCAGTATTTT. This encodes CSARGGPTTDTQYF.